This T cell receptor beta chain was profiled in a study of cytomegalovirus exposure and HLA in healthy donors. As for the study in general: The 90 to 150 validation repertoires and the 666 first-cohort repertoires shared a platform, a later analysis reported. Overall study results and limits: There were some public TCRs occurring in many donors, but most TCR sequences were rare. There were three CMV-associated chains whose specificity for CMV antigens was confirmed in vitro. The tendency of first-cohort TCR clusters to co-occur in the 120 or so validation repertoires emerged from a later analysis.

As concerns this clone: Its antigen is still unknown.

Profiled with immunoSEQ multiplex PCR; TCRdb holds only in-frame clones, not every one. The sample carries some 110,000 clones, approximately 90% recorded once. Germline V gives CDR1 KGHSH, CDR2 LQKENI. V was clipped by 0 bases and J by 0 bases, with 5 bases between them. This CDR3 is built from 14 residues. The rearrangement uses TRBV18 and TRBJ1-1; no definite D call. The sample consisted of PBMCs. This clonotype was sampled from a man aged 18 to 30 in good health and CMV-seropositive. CDR3 residues: CASSPPLVNTEAFF. The DNA of the CDR3 is TGTGCCAGCTCACCACCCCTCGTGAACACTGAAGCTTTCTTT.